The next 27 T cell receptor beta chains were all read from a single sample in a study of cytomegalovirus exposure and HLA in healthy donors. The PCR ran on 60 Vbeta and 13 Jbeta primers. The protocol was immunoSEQ multiplex PCR, while the TCRdb copy is restricted to in-frame clones and leaves out a portion. This table has 150,000 to 200,000 clones, about four fifths appearing once. Sequencing was carried out using PBMCs. These receptor sequences come from a woman in her 40s in good health and CMV-seronegative.

This clone was detected only a few times. The chain employs TRBV18 and TRBJ2-5; perhaps TRBD1 as D (5 bases). Germline CDR1 KGHSH, CDR2 LQKENI. The CDR3 is made up of 13 amino acids. V was pared by 8 bases and J by 0 bases, with 10 bases between. Here the CDR3 DNA reads TGTGCCAGCGGAGACAGAGACCAAGAGACCCAGTACTTC. As protein: CASGDRDQETQYF.

The chain combines TRBV27 with TRBJ2-1; TRBD2 might be the D (6 bases). V lost 8 bases and J lost 10, with 15 bases in between. The CDR3 extends over 12 amino acids. The germline V gene encodes CDR1 MNHEY and CDR2 SMNVEV (reference sequence). CDR3 sequence reads: CASGPAGSEQFF. The CDR3 coding sequence is TGTGCCAGCGGGCCGGCGGGGAGCGAGCAGTTCTTC.

The chain recombines TRBV7-2 with TRBJ2-2; D unresolved. Trimming took off 4 bases at V and 5 bases at J, with 11 bases between the two ends. Per germline, CDR1 SGHTA and CDR2 FQGNSA. The CDR3 is 14 amino acids. DNA for the CDR3: TGTGCCAGCAGCTCACAGATTGTTACCGGGGAGCTGTTTTTT. This gives the protein CASSSQIVTGELFF.

This clone was found once. The gene calls are TRBV5-1 and TRBJ2-3, with 7 nucleotides matching TRBD2. The CDR3 is made up of 15 amino acids. With V trimmed by 5 bases and J by 4 bases, 10 bases remained unmatched. Looked up from germline, CDR1 is SGHRS and CDR2 is YFSETQ. The CDR3 spells CASRGLPSGPDTQYF. CDR3 nucleotide sequence: TGCGCCAGCAGAGGGCTCCCTAGCGGCCCAGATACGCAGTATTTT.

The chain couples TRBV9 to TRBJ1-1; no firm D call. Trimming removed 1 base at V and 6 bases at J, with 10 bases between. The CDR3 contains 13 residues. Germline V lookup: CDR1 SGDLS, CDR2 YYNGEE. Here the CDR3 DNA reads TGTGCCAGCAGCGTATCAGGTCAGGCTGAAGCTTTCTTT. This translates into CASSVSGQAEAFF.

This chain uses TRBV7-2 with TRBJ2-3; the D gene is possibly TRBD2 (6 bases). The germline V and J ends were trimmed by 3 bases and 0 bases, with 13 bases remaining between them. The CDR3 extends over 16 amino acids. The V gene's germline CDR1 is SGHTA and CDR2 FQGNSA. The chain's CDR3 is CASSFPPGRSTDTQYF. CDR3 sequence (DNA): TGTGCCAGCAGCTTCCCACCGGGGAGGAGCACAGATACGCAGTATTTT. Combining the CDR3 with reference TRBV7-2 and TRBJ2-3 gives the whole variable domain GAGVSQSPSNKVTEKGKDVELRCDPISGHTALYWYRQSLGQGLEFLIYFQGNSAPDKSGLPSDRFSAERTGGSVSTLTIQRTQQEDSAVYLCASSFPPGRSTDTQYFGPGTRLTVL.

The rearrangement joins TRBV7-9 to TRBJ2-5; TRBD2 might be the D (6 bases). CDR1 is SEHNR and CDR2 is FQNEAQ in the germline V gene (reference sequence). The CDR3 loop spans 14 amino acids. Trimming took off 1 base at V and 7 bases at J, with 13 bases between the two ends. The CDR3 sequence: CASSLGPGGMTQYF. In DNA form, the CDR3 reads TGTGCCAGCAGCTTAGGTCCTGGCGGGATGACCCAGTACTTC.

This sequence joins TRBV4-3 and TRBJ2-5; TRBD2 matches 11 bases. Matching the DNA end better, TRBJ2-7 makes the J call doubtful. There are 17 residues in the CDR3. Germline loops: CDR1 LGHNA, CDR2 YSLEER. The chain's CDR3 is CASSQIGTSGGGYEQYF. CDR3 coding DNA: TGCGCCAGCAGCCAAATCGGGACTAGCGGAGGGGGATACGAGCAGTACTTC.

The rearrangement links TRBV9 to TRBJ1-1; TRBD1 is a possible D gene (5 bases). The germline V gene encodes CDR1 SGDLS and CDR2 YYNGEE. The V end was cut by 1 base, the J end by 4 bases, with 14 bases between. This CDR3 contains 15 residues. CDR3 protein: CASSVIWDFGTEAFF. CDR3 in DNA: TGTGCCAGCAGCGTAATATGGGACTTTGGCACTGAAGCTTTCTTT.

Written as DNA, the CDR3 is TGTGCCTGGAGGGTCGGGGGTGAAGCTTTCTTT. This translates into CAWRVGGEAFF. The V gene is TRBV30, the J gene TRBJ1-1, with a possible D match to TRBD1 (5 bases). The CDR3 is made up of 11 amino acids. With 3 bases removed from V and 7 bases from J, the gap between germline ends came to 9 bases. Germline V CDR1 and CDR2: GTSNPN, SVGIG (reference sequence).

The rearrangement links TRBV4-1 to TRBJ2-3, with 12 bases identical to TRBD2. Trimming took 2 bases from V and 1 from J; bases not matched to a gene: 7. The germline gives CDR1 MGHRA, CDR2 YSYEKL. The CDR3 sequence is 18 residues long. CDR3 sequence reads: CASSQTSTSGRGTDTQYF. CDR3 DNA sequence: TGCGCCAGCAGCCAAACCTCGACTAGCGGGAGAGGCACAGATACGCAGTATTTT.

The chain recombines TRBV9 with TRBJ2-4, with a weak D call TRBD1 (5 bases). CDR3 length equals 16 residues. Germline lookup yields CDR1 SGDLS and CDR2 YYNGEE. Trimming shortened V by 1 base and J by 5 bases, and 16 bases separated the two germline ends. DNA of the CDR3: TGTGCCAGCAGCGTAAGTGGCGGAATAGGGGAAAACATTCAGTACTTC. It encodes CASSVSGGIGENIQYF.

This clone was observed a few times. The chain joins TRBV2 to TRBJ1-3; no reliable D call. Looked up from germline, CDR1 is SNHLY and CDR2 is FYNNEI. With 3 bases removed from V and 0 bases from J, the gap between germline ends came to 9 bases. The CDR3 loop spans 15 amino acids. The CDR3 spells CASSENTFSGNTIYF. The CDR3 DNA follows: TGTGCCAGCAGTGAGAACACCTTCTCTGGAAACACCATATATTTT.

The rearrangement uses TRBV27 and TRBJ2-1; D gene ambiguous. Germline CDR1 and CDR2: MNHEY and SMNVEV (reference sequence). This CDR3 region has 14 residues. Trimming took 0 bases from V and 5 from J, leaving 8 bases between them. CDR3 in DNA: TGTGCCAGCAGTTTATCAGACGGAGACAATGAGCAGTTCTTC. Translation gives CASSLSDGDNEQFF.

This sequence joins TRBV23-1 and TRBJ2-7, with D unclear. TRBV23-1 is an open reading frame whose function is uncertain. The length of the CDR3 is 16 residues. Trimming cost V 1 base and J 6 bases, with 19 bases left between them. The CDR3 coding sequence is TGCGCCAGCAGTCAATGCCTATCAGGACCTCATAGCGAGCAGTACGTC. Translation gives CASSQCLSGPHSEQYV.

J is TRBJ2-3 and V is TRBV14; D remains ambiguous. The CDR3 consists of 14 residues. V was cut by 0 bases and J by 1 base, with 5 bases left in between. The V gene's germline CDR1 is SGHDN and CDR2 FVKESK. The chain's CDR3 is CASSQDLGTDTQYF. The CDR3, as DNA: TGTGCCAGCAGCCAAGATTTAGGCACAGATACGCAGTATTTT.

The chain recombines TRBV6-1 with TRBJ1-4; D call uncertain. CDR3 length equals 13 residues. Germline V gives CDR1 MNHNS, CDR2 SASEGT. Trimming removed 5 bases from V and 16 bases from J, with 20 bases in between. CDR3 in DNA: TGTGCCAGCAGTCAACCACGACAAACGGTGGAGTTTTTT. This encodes CASSQPRQTVEFF.

J is TRBJ2-1 and V is TRBV27; D is undetermined. Trimming pared 7 bases from V and 4 bases from J, leaving 5 bases between. This CDR3 has 11 residues. Germline V CDR1 and CDR2: MNHEY, SMNVEV (reference sequence). In DNA form, the CDR3 reads TGTGCCAGCAAACTTTACAATGAGCAGTTCTTC. Translated: CASKLYNEQFF.

CDR3 protein: CALGQGSVTEAFF. In nucleotides, the CDR3 is TGTGCTTTAGGACAGGGGAGCGTCACTGAAGCTTTCTTT. The chain carries TRBV7-9 and TRBJ1-1; TRBD1 aligns across 9 bases. The CDR3 has 13 residues. CDR1 SEHNR and CDR2 FQNEAQ come from the germline V gene (reference sequence).

This clone was found once. The V and J genes are TRBV7-9 and TRBJ2-7; 10 bases are a match to TRBD1. J was trimmed by 5 bases and V by 3 bases; bases with no gene match: 7. The V gene's germline CDR1 is SEHNR and CDR2 FQNEAQ (reference sequence). The CDR3 loop spans 15 amino acids. The CDR3 sequence is CASSFPGQGTNEQYV. CDR3 nucleotide sequence: TGTGCCAGCAGCTTCCCGGGACAGGGGACGAACGAGCAGTACGTC.

Notes on this clone: A read error may account for a junction end that differs from germline. This chain joins TRBV7-9 and TRBJ1-1, with D tentatively TRBD1 (5 bases). CDR3 length: 11 amino acids. The germline gives CDR1 SEHNR, CDR2 FQNEAQ (reference sequence). The CDR3 DNA sequence: TGTTCCAGCAGCTTCGACAGAGAAGCTTTCTTT. Amino acids: CSSSFDREAFF.

This clone appeared a few times. The chain links TRBV30 to TRBJ2-6; D remains unclear. CDR1 is GTSNPN and CDR2 is SVGIG in the germline V gene (reference sequence). Trimming shortened V by 4 bases and J by 0 bases, and 13 bases separated the two germline ends. The CDR3 sequence is 16 residues long. CDR3 sequence: CAWKLGHYSGANVLTF. The CDR3 DNA sequence: TGTGCCTGGAAATTGGGTCACTACTCTGGGGCCAACGTCCTGACTTTC.

The chain combines TRBV19 with TRBJ2-1, with 9 bases matching TRBD2. This CDR3 contains 13 residues. V shed 5 bases and J 8 bases; nucleotides not matched to a gene: 4. The germline gives CDR1 LNHDA, CDR2 SQIVND (reference sequence). CDR3 sequence: CASSGTSWDEQFF. The CDR3 DNA is TGTGCCAGTAGTGGGACTAGCTGGGATGAGCAGTTCTTC.

This clone was observed a few times. This rearrangement joins TRBV14 to TRBJ2-1; tentatively, D is TRBD1 (5 bases). Per the germline V gene, CDR1 is SGHDN and CDR2 is FVKESK. This CDR3 contains 16 residues. Trimming took 0 bases from V and 5 from J, leaving 14 bases between them. CDR3: CASSQDIGQGDNEQFF. The CDR3 coding sequence is TGTGCCAGCAGCCAAGATATTGGTCAGGGTGACAATGAGCAGTTCTTC.

The J gene is TRBJ1-2, the V gene TRBV29-1, with D unresolved. CDR3 size: 11 residues. Germline V gene lookup returns CDR1 SQVTM and CDR2 ANQGSEA. The chain's CDR3 is CSSEVVYGYTF. DNA for the CDR3: TGCAGTTCTGAGGTAGTCTATGGCTACACCTTC.

In its sample, this clone was seen once. The V gene is TRBV27, the J gene TRBJ2-7, with D unclear. Germline CDR1 MNHEY, CDR2 SMNVEV (reference sequence). The V gene lost 0 bases and the J gene lost 7 bases, with 13 bases spanning the gap. The CDR3 has 14 residues. CDR3 residues: CASSLSSWAWEQYF. The CDR3 nucleotides are TGTGCCAGCAGTTTATCCAGCTGGGCCTGGGAGCAGTACTTC.

This clone was counted between two and nine times. This chain uses TRBV10-3 with TRBJ1-2; maybe TRBD1 (5 bases). The CDR3 extends over 13 amino acids. The V end was cut by 2 bases, the J end by 4 bases, with 8 bases between. In germline, CDR1 is ENHRY, CDR2 SYGVKD. CDR3 in DNA: TGTGCCATCAGTGAGGAGGGACTCTATGGCTACACCTTC. Protein: CAISEEGLYGYTF.